The 21 T cell receptor beta chains below come from one sample, sequenced in a study of shared clonotypes between healthy human individuals (dated by TCRdb to about 2020). CD8 naive samples consisted of CD45RO-negative cells that were positively selected for CCR7, yielding a CD45RA+CCR7+ population without TemRA cells. The library was prepared using the immunoSEQ multiplex PCR assay. TCRdb stores this immuneACCESS table with in-frame sequences only. Part of the clones is absent; in the studies checked, under half of the shortfall reflects unresolved V genes, and no reason is known for the rest. The table for this sample lists nearly 2 million clones; approximately 94% of them were counted only once. The leading ten clones occupy 1% to 1.5% of the sample. The specimen sequenced was naive CD8+ T cells sorted from blood. The cell subset or site tag for this specimen amounts to: CD45RA+CCR7+. The receptor set was obtained from a man aged 18 to 29 in good health.

Points on this clone: The same CDR3 also results from other DNA sequences found in this sample. The genes are TRBV28 and TRBJ2-7, with D perhaps TRBD1 (6 bases). Germline assignment: CDR1 MDHEN and CDR2 SYDVKM. The V and J ends lost 5 bases and 3 bases respectively, with 14 bases between them. This CDR3 spans 14 amino acids. The CDR3 reads CASSPVGANYEQYF. The CDR3 DNA is TGTGCCAGCAGTCCAGTGGGGGCCAACTACGAGCAGTACTTC.

CDR3 DNA sequence: TGTGCCAGCAGCTTTTATCGGGGGGGCTACGAGCAGTACTTC. Translated, it gives CASSFYRGGYEQYF. V gene TRBV5-4 combines with J gene TRBJ2-7, with 8 nucleotides matching TRBD2. V lost 2 bases and J lost 3; bases outside the gene matches: 4. The length of the CDR3 is 14 residues. Looked up from germline, CDR1 is SGHNT and CDR2 is YYREEE (reference sequence).

This clone appeared a single time. This chain links TRBV6-5 with TRBJ1-6; D call uncertain. Trimming shortened V by 2 bases and J by 8 bases, and 7 bases separated the two germline ends. Germline CDR1 MNHEY, CDR2 SVGAGI. This CDR3 is 13 amino acids long. In nucleotides, the CDR3 is TGTGCCAGCAGTTACAGGTCCTATTCACCCCTCCACTTT. Its translation is CASSYRSYSPLHF.

A remark on this clone: It may be a read error: a sequence one base away is much more abundant. The rearrangement joins TRBV25-1 to TRBJ2-5, with D possibly TRBD1 on 6 matching bases. The CDR3 runs 11 residues. CDR1 and CDR2 from the germline V gene are MGHDK and SYGVNS. The V gene lost 5 bases and the J gene lost 7 bases, with 8 bases spanning the gap. CDR3 DNA: TGTGCCAGCAGTTTAGGGGGGACCCAGTACTTC. It encodes CASSLGGTQYF.

The V call is TRBV11-2, the J call TRBJ1-1, with 8 bases identical to TRBD1. The CDR3 has 15 residues. Germline-derived CDR1 and CDR2 are SGHAT and FQNNGV. With 2 bases clipped from V and 5 bases from J, the junction kept 7 bases outside the gene matches. The CDR3 region has the DNA TGTGCCAGCAGCTTATTTCAGGGGGCGCGAACTGAAGCTTTCTTT. Translation gives CASSLFQGARTEAFF.

Turning to this clone: Different DNA sequences within this sample yield the same CDR3. The chain carries TRBV5-4 and TRBJ2-1, with 7 bases that match TRBD1. J gave up 0 bases and V 4 bases, and 4 bases lay outside the gene matches. The CDR3 totals 15 residues. Germline-derived CDR1 and CDR2 are SGHNT and YYREEE (reference sequence). CDR3 DNA sequence: TGTGCCAGCAGCCCGGACAGGAGCTCCTACAATGAGCAGTTCTTC. Its protein product is CASSPDRSSYNEQFF.

V gene TRBV4-1 combines with J gene TRBJ1-1, with a possible D match to TRBD1 (6 bases). Trimming removed 2 bases at V and 3 bases at J, with 13 bases between. From germline, CDR1 is MGHRA and CDR2 YSYEKL. There are 15 residues in the CDR3. The DNA of the CDR3 is TGCGCCAGCAGCCAATCCTTGAGGGGGGACACTGAAGCTTTCTTT. This encodes CASSQSLRGDTEAFF.

The V and J genes are TRBV2 and TRBJ2-7; 8 bases match TRBD1. This CDR3 has 15 amino acids. V lost 3 bases and J lost 3; bases outside the gene matches: 7. Germline CDR1 is SNHLY and CDR2 is FYNNEI. The CDR3 protein is CASSDRGTGFYEQYF. The CDR3 DNA reads TGTGCCAGCAGTGATCGAGGGACAGGCTTCTACGAGCAGTACTTC.

The gene calls are TRBV14 and TRBJ2-1; TRBD1 matches 12 bases. Trimming removed 0 bases from V and 7 bases from J; junction bases left unmatched: 7. The CDR3 covers 17 residues. The V gene's germline CDR1 is SGHDN and CDR2 FVKESK. The CDR3 DNA follows: TGTGCCAGCAGCCAAGAGGGCGGGACAGGGGGCTTGAATGAGCAGTTCTTC. Its translation: CASSQEGGTGGLNEQFF.

The sample holds one count of this clone. V usage is TRBV7-9 and J usage is TRBJ2-7; the D call may be TRBD1 or TRBD2 (5 bases each). CDR1 is SEHNR and CDR2 is FQNEAQ in the germline V gene (reference sequence). The CDR3 length is 14 residues. Trimming took 5 bases from V and 7 from J, leaving 18 bases between them. CDR3: CASSNTGGSGEQYF. The CDR3 DNA reads as TGTGCCAGCAGCAATACAGGAGGTTCGGGAGAGCAGTACTTC.

This chain connects TRBV6-1 to TRBJ2-7, with D perhaps matching TRBD1 (5 bases). Trimming removed 2 bases at V and 4 bases at J, with 12 bases between. This CDR3 region has 14 residues. The V gene's germline CDR1 is MNHNS and CDR2 SASEGT. CDR3 coding DNA: TGTGCCAGCAGTGAATTATATACAGGATACGAGCAGTACTTC. It codes for CASSELYTGYEQYF.

The V call is TRBV6-5, the J call TRBJ2-7; D is tentatively TRBD1 or TRBD2 (5 bases each). Germline lookup yields CDR1 MNHEY and CDR2 SVGAGI. V was shortened by 0 bases and J by 2 bases, with 14 bases between the two germline ends. This CDR3 is 16 amino acids long. CDR3 sequence reads: CASSYSIAGSPYEQYF. The CDR3 bases are TGTGCCAGCAGTTACTCAATTGCAGGGAGCCCCTACGAGCAGTACTTC.

This clone was detected a few times. The chain recombines TRBV7-9 with TRBJ1-6; D not resolved. The CDR3 loop spans 14 amino acids. V lost 5 bases and J 5 bases, leaving 10 bases between the germline ends. Germline V gene data show CDR1 as SEHNR and CDR2 as FQNEAQ (reference sequence). DNA of the CDR3: TGTGCCAGCAGCAAACCCGGAAATAATTCACCCCTCCACTTT. Its protein product is CASSKPGNNSPLHF.

The J gene is TRBJ2-1, the V gene TRBV6-6; the match to TRBD2 covers 8 bases. Germline loops: CDR1 MNHNY, CDR2 SVGAGI (reference sequence). The CDR3 covers 14 residues. Trimming at V came to 6 bases and at J to 5 bases, leaving 6 bases not matched to a gene. The CDR3 region is CASRVGGEDNEQFF. The CDR3 DNA follows: TGTGCCAGCAGGGTCGGGGGGGAAGACAATGAGCAGTTCTTC.

The chain uses TRBV19 and TRBJ1-5; TRBD1 might be the D (6 bases). Between the trimmed V and J ends, which lost 3 bases and 0 bases, there was a span of 21 bases. This CDR3 is 19 amino acids long. Germline-derived CDR1 and CDR2 are LNHDA and SQIVND (reference sequence). The CDR3 loop reads CASSITLSFDRHSNQPQHF. CDR3 nucleotides: TGTGCCAGTAGTATCACCCTCTCCTTTGACAGGCATAGCAATCAGCCCCAGCATTTT. The whole variable domain, filled in from reference TRBV19 and TRBJ1-5, reads DGGITQSPKYLFRKEGQNVTLSCEQNLNHDAMYWYRQDPGQGLRLIYYSQIVNDFQKGDIAEGYSVSREKKESFPLTVTSAQKNPTAFYLCASSITLSFDRHSNQPQHFGDGTRLSIL.

V is TRBV15 and J is TRBJ2-2, with D unclear. The CDR3 length is 17 residues. Trimming stripped 0 bases from V and 0 bases from J, with 11 bases between. Germline CDR1 reads LNHNV; CDR2 reads YYDKDF (reference sequence). The CDR3 is CATSRDASATNTGELFF. CDR3 nucleotide sequence: TGTGCCACCAGCAGAGATGCGTCAGCCACGAACACCGGGGAGCTGTTTTTT.

The chain joins TRBV5-6 to TRBJ1-5; D unclear. With 4 bases removed from V and 0 bases from J, the gap between germline ends came to 11 bases. CDR1 is SGHDT and CDR2 is YYEEEE in the germline V gene. CDR3 size: 15 residues. CDR3 nucleotide sequence: TGTGCCAGCAGCCCCGGGGTCCATAGCAATCAGCCCCAGCATTTT. Encoded protein: CASSPGVHSNQPQHF.

The chain recombines TRBV19 with TRBJ1-5, with D unresolved. The V and J ends lost 1 base and 12 bases respectively, with 10 bases between them. The CDR3 is 12 amino acids. Germline CDR1 is LNHDA and CDR2 is SQIVND (reference sequence). The CDR3 DNA reads TGTGCCAGTAGTATAGGGAGTTTAGGCCAGCATTTT. Protein sequence: CASSIGSLGQHF. Full variable domain (missing parts from reference TRBV19 and TRBJ1-5): DGGITQSPKYLFRKEGQNVTLSCEQNLNHDAMYWYRQDPGQGLRLIYYSQIVNDFQKGDIAEGYSVSREKKESFPLTVTSAQKNPTAFYLCASSIGSLGQHFGDGTRLSIL.

The chain links TRBV4-1 to TRBJ2-1; D unclear. The germline V gene has CDR1 MGHRA and CDR2 YSYEKL. This CDR3 comprises 16 residues. Trimming took off 5 bases at V and 3 bases at J, with 17 bases between the two ends. The DNA for the CDR3 is TGCGCCAGCAGCGCCCTGCCTCCGGTCGGCTACAATGAGCAGTTCTTC. It is translated as CASSALPPVGYNEQFF.

The V gene is TRBV4-1, the J gene TRBJ2-1; a possible D gene is TRBD2 (5 bases). Trimming pared 1 base from V and 4 bases from J, leaving 8 bases between. The CDR3 extends over 14 amino acids. The germline gives CDR1 MGHRA, CDR2 YSYEKL. CDR3: CASSQVGVYNEQFF. As DNA, the CDR3 is TGCGCCAGCAGCCAAGTCGGGGTATACAATGAGCAGTTCTTC.

The V call is TRBV1, the J call TRBJ1-4. TRBV1 is a listed pseudogene. The CDR3 covers 13 residues. The CDR3 DNA reads TGCACCAGCAGCCGTGCCCCCGGGAAAAAACTGTTTTTT. This encodes CTSSRAPGKKLFF.